This TCR beta chain came from a study of identical twins. Whole-study findings and limits: The abundant beta clonotypes from cord blood had fewer insertions, and memory repertoires had none of this.

In this sample, this clonotype turned up many times. Its cognate antigen is unknown. TCRdb reprocessed the 5' RACE reads via MiXCR and lists one record per CDR3 protein. The sample has about 730,000 distinct CDR3 sequences; 21% are singletons. The CDR3 loop spans 15 amino acids. Germline-derived CDR1 and CDR2 are MNHNS and SASEGT. Unmatched junction bases numbered 4, after V lost 6 bases and J lost 7 bases. These data were likewise used in another study, on T cells expressing NK-cell markers. In that study: Each TCR beta repertoire originated in sorted T cells that were CD3+CD56+NKG2C+, CD3+CD56+NKG2C- or CD3+CD56-NKG2C+.

This sequence originates from a woman younger than 35 in good health. The chain couples TRBV6-1 to TRBJ2-1; 15 bases are a match to TRBD2. Sequencing was carried out using PBMCs. Here the CDR3 reads CASRGGLAGGNEQFF. DNA for the CDR3: TGTGCCAGCAGGGGGGGACTAGCGGGGGGTAATGAGCAGTTCTTC.